This T cell receptor beta chain was recorded in a study of CXCR4 blockade with PD-1 therapy in pancreatic cancer. General study points: Convergent selection by common tumor antigens was suggested by nucleotide rearrangement counts. Tumors were clonally expanded, mean 0.14 versus 0.05 in healthy blood. Sequencing covered TCRbeta chains only, not alpha chains.

Libraries were prepared by immunoSEQ multiplex PCR; TCRdb keeps only in-frame clonotypes and omits some of them. The sample holds about 5,900 clones, about 40% seen once. Regarding this clone: Antigen unknown.

The CDR3 is 14 amino acids. V gave up 3 bases and J gave up 11 bases; unmatched junction bases: 7. Germline V gene data show CDR1 as LNHDA and CDR2 as SQIVND (reference sequence). Sample: tumor tissue. The V gene is TRBV19, the J gene TRBJ2-1; 10 nucleotides match TRBD2. The TCR was taken from a human donor with pancreatic ductal adenocarcinoma. The CDR3 sequence: CASSIQREGPKQFF. For the CDR3, the DNA is TGTGCCAGTAGTATCCAGCGGGAGGGCCCGAAGCAGTTCTTC. Full variable domain (missing parts from reference TRBV19 and TRBJ2-1): DGGITQSPKYLFRKEGQNVTLSCEQNLNHDAMYWYRQDPGQGLRLIYYSQIVNDFQKGDIAEGYSVSREKKESFPLTVTSAQKNPTAFYLCASSIQREGPKQFFGPGTRLTVL.